The present T cell receptor (beta chain) was sequenced within a study of OX40 agonist ivuxolimab in advanced cancers. Broader study findings: The study did not work out the antigen specificity of the expanded peripheral T cells. The study observed clonal expansion of CD4+ and CD8+ blood T cells by week 6 at 0.1 to 3.0 mg/kg.

The V end was cut by 0 bases, the J end by 5 bases, with 8 bases between. This CDR3 has 14 amino acids. CDR1 and CDR2 from the germline V gene are SGHTA and FQGNSA. Only in-frame clones appear in the TCRdb table, and some are missing; sequencing was by immunoSEQ multiplex PCR. The repertoire holds tens of thousands of clones, with just under 95% as singletons. With regard to this clone: What it recognizes is unknown.

The sequencing used CD4+ or CD8+ T cells sorted from blood, collected in a trial of the OX40 agonist ivuxolimab. This TCR was sampled from an adult with an advanced solid tumor such as melanoma, head and neck, liver or kidney cancer. J is TRBJ2-1 and V is TRBV7-2; a weak D match, TRBD1 (5 bases). The CDR3 loop reads CASSLASRDNEQFF. CDR3 coding DNA: TGTGCCAGCAGCTTAGCATCCAGGGACAATGAGCAGTTCTTC.